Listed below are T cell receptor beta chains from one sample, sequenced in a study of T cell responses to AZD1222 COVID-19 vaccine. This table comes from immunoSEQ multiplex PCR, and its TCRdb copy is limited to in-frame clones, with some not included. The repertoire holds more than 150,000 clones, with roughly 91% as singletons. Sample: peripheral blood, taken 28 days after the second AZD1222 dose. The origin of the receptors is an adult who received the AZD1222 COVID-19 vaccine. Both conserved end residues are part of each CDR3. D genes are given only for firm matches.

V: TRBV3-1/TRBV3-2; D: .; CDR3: CASSMGLPTNNEQFF
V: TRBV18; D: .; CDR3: CASSPPIGGGETQYF
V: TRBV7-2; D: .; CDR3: CASTWAGQTDTQYF
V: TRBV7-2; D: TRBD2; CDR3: CASSLVGTNYEQYF
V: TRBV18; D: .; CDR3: CASSPAYAGNTIYF
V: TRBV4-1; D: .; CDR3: CASSQGEDSGNTIYF
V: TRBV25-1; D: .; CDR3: CASSERKSSGNTIYF
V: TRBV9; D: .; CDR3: CASSAVSGSSYNSPLHF
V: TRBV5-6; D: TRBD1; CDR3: CASSRPGQSSYEQYF
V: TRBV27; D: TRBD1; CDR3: CASKSFRDRVTGELFF
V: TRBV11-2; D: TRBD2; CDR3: CASSPSGAQTAQYF
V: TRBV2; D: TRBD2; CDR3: CASSPRTSGTDTQYF
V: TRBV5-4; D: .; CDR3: CASSSGGYSGNTIYF
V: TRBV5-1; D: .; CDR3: CASSLTGNEQFF
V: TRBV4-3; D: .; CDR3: CASSQDGWRGAHYGYTF
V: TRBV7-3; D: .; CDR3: CASSFGPRGNNEQFF
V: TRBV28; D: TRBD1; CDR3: CASSLPDRAREKLFF
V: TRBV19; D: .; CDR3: CASSRDRGGETQYF
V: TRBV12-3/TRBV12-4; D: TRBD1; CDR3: CASRGTANYGYTF
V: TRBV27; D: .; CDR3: CASKAPANYGYTF
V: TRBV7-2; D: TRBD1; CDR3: CASSLGQGGNEQFF
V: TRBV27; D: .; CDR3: CASSLRPRRATDTQYF
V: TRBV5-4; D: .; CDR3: CASSLSLAVNTGELFF
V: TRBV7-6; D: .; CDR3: CASSRDPVTGELFF
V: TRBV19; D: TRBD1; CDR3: CASSMRDRGKNGGYTF
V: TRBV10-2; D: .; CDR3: CASTSDRSTDTQYF
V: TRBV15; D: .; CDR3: CATSRDQATGSPLHF
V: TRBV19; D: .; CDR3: CASSIPHGRDF
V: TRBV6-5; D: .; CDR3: CASSYSGSPQTQYF
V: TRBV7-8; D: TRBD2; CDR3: CASSFSGGARREQYF
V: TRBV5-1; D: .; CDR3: CASSPISTGAAWSYEQYF
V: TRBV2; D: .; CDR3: CASSKTEEYGYTF
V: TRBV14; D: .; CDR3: CASSQRTEAFF
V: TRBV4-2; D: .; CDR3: CASSPPRGMNTEAFF
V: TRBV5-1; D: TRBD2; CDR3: CASSFDPGLALNTGELFF
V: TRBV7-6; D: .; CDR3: CASSLQWGEQYF
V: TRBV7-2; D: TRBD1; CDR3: CASGQGAGDTQYF
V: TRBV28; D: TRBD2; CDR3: CASSSGLGGRARETQYF
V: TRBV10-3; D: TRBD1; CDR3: CAISEGQGAPSNQPQHF
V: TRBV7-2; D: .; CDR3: CASSFQGLNYEQYF
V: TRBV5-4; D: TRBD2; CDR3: CASSIGTSGSGTDTQYF